The source of this TCR beta chain is a study of T cells after yellow fever vaccination. Study-wide context: Fractions with few cells were prepared using SMART-Seq v4 Ultra Low Input.

The study, taken as a whole, reports: The CD4 and CD8 compartments had a small share of their clonotypes in common. Reappearing after the booster were most of the clones from primary vaccination (about 96% CD4, 88% CD8).

Each CDR3 protein gets one entry after TCRdb re-called the 5' RACE reads with MiXCR. The sample lists a few hundred thousand distinct CDR3 sequences, about 10% occurring once. This clonotype was found a few times. Its cognate antigen is unknown. CDR3 length equals 15 residues. Trimming took 7 bases from V and 6 from J, leaving 19 bases between them. This specimen was CD4+ T cells sorted from PBMCs, taken 5 days after the yellow fever booster vaccination. The clonotype was recovered from a man between 18 and 29 years old who received the YFV17D yellow fever vaccine. V gene TRBV12-3 or TRBV12-4 combines with J gene TRBJ2-1, with D perhaps given as TRBD1 or TRBD2 (5 bases each). The CDR3 nucleotides are TGTGCCAGCACCCTGGGGCGACTACACCGCAATGAGCAGTTCTTC. Its translation is CASTLGRLHRNEQFF.